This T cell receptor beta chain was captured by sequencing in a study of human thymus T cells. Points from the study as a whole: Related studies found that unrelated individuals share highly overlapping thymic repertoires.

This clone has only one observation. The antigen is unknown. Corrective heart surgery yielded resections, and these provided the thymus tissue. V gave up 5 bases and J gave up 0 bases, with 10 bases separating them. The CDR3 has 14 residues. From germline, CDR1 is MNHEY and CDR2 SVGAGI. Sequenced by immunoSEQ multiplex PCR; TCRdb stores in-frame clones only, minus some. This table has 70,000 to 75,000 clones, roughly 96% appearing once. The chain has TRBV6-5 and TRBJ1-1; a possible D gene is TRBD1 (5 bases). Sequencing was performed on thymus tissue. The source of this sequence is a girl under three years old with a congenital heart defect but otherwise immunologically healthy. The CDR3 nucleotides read TGTGCCAGCAGTCCGGACATAATGAACACTGAAGCTTTCTTT. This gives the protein CASSPDIMNTEAFF.